The rows below give T cell receptor beta chains drawn from one sample of a study of cytomegalovirus exposure and HLA in healthy donors. The method was immunoSEQ multiplex PCR; TCRdb's version includes in-frame clones alone and lacks a portion of them. The table shows some 170,000 clones, with about 80% occurring only once. What was sequenced was PBMCs. All receptors come from a man aged 25-40 years in good health and CMV-seronegative. CDR3s include the opening cysteine and the closing phenylalanine or tryptophan. D genes are given only for firm matches. For some rows the clone size is stated as once, few or many, or as a class when expanded; others skip it.

abundance: NA
j_gene: TRBJ2-7
d_gene: TRBD1
v_gene: TRBV4-1
CDR3nt: TGCGCCAGCAGCCAAAGTGTCGGGACAGGCATTGCCGAGCAGTACTTC
CDR3aa: CASSQSVGTGIAEQYF

abundance: NA
j_gene: TRBJ1-2
d_gene: TRBD1
v_gene: TRBV28
CDR3nt: TGTGCCAGCAGTCCCGGGACAGCAGTTCGGGGCTACACCTTC
CDR3aa: CASSPGTAVRGYTF

abundance: NA
j_gene: TRBJ1-4
d_gene: TRBD1
v_gene: TRBV30
CDR3nt: TGTGCCTGGACCCCAGGGGGTGGGGAAAAACTGTTTTTT
CDR3aa: CAWTPGGGEKLFF

abundance: NA
j_gene: TRBJ1-1
d_gene: NA
v_gene: TRBV28
CDR3nt: TGTGCCAGCAGTACCCCGGACAGAACTGAAGCTTTCTTT
CDR3aa: CASSTPDRTEAFF

abundance: NA
j_gene: TRBJ2-2
d_gene: NA
v_gene: TRBV11-1
CDR3nt: TGTGCCAGCAACTCCATCGCCGGGGAGCTGTTTTTT
CDR3aa: CASNSIAGELFF

abundance: NA
j_gene: TRBJ1-5
d_gene: NA
v_gene: TRBV27
CDR3nt: TGTGCCAGCAGGAGAACAGGGACCAATCAGCCCCAGCATTTT
CDR3aa: CASRRTGTNQPQHF

abundance: NA
j_gene: TRBJ2-7
d_gene: NA
v_gene: TRBV27
CDR3nt: TGTGCCAGCAGTTTAATAGGCGGGGCCCCCTACGAGCAGTACTTC
CDR3aa: CASSLIGGAPYEQYF

abundance: NA
j_gene: TRBJ1-4
d_gene: TRBD1
v_gene: TRBV4-3
CDR3nt: TGCGCCAGCAGCCAGAGAACAGGGGGTAGGTTGGATGAAAAACTGTTTTTT
CDR3aa: CASSQRTGGRLDEKLFF

abundance: NA
j_gene: TRBJ2-2
d_gene: NA
v_gene: TRBV7-9
CDR3nt: TGTGCCAGCAGCTTAGCTGGGGCCACCGGGGAGCTGTTTTTT
CDR3aa: CASSLAGATGELFF

abundance: NA
j_gene: TRBJ2-1
d_gene: NA
v_gene: TRBV10-2
CDR3nt: TGCGCCAGCAGTGGTAGCGGCTTCTACAATGAGCAGTTCTTC
CDR3aa: CASSGSGFYNEQFF

abundance: NA
j_gene: TRBJ1-1
d_gene: NA
v_gene: TRBV27
CDR3nt: TGTGCCAGCAGTTTAAGCAGGGCTTGGACTGAAGCTTTCTTT
CDR3aa: CASSLSRAWTEAFF

abundance: NA
j_gene: TRBJ1-1
d_gene: NA
v_gene: TRBV21-1
CDR3nt: TGTGCCAGCACCCACTACCCCGCGGGATATGAAGCTTTCTTT
CDR3aa: CASTHYPAGYEAFF

abundance: NA
j_gene: TRBJ2-7
d_gene: NA
v_gene: TRBV30
CDR3nt: TGTGCCTGGAGTGTAGGCCGGGGACTCTCCTACGAGCAGTACTTC
CDR3aa: CAWSVGRGLSYEQYF

abundance: NA
j_gene: TRBJ2-3
d_gene: NA
v_gene: TRBV6-6
CDR3nt: TGTGCCAGCAGTTCAATTAGCACAGATACGCAGTATTTT
CDR3aa: CASSSISTDTQYF

abundance: NA
j_gene: TRBJ1-1
d_gene: NA
v_gene: TRBV7-2
CDR3nt: TGTGCCAGCAGCTTAGGGGGGGGGACGAACACTGAAGCTTTCTTT
CDR3aa: CASSLGGGTNTEAFF

abundance: NA
j_gene: TRBJ2-5
d_gene: NA
v_gene: TRBV5-1
CDR3nt: TGCGCCAGCAGCGTACCTTGGGAGGAGACCCAGTACTTC
CDR3aa: CASSVPWEETQYF

abundance: once
j_gene: TRBJ2-7
d_gene: TRBD2
v_gene: TRBV2
CDR3nt: TGTGCCAGCAGTGAAGCAGGCCTAGCGGGGACCTACGAGCAGTACTTC
CDR3aa: CASSEAGLAGTYEQYF

abundance: few
j_gene: TRBJ2-7
d_gene: NA
v_gene: TRBV11-2
CDR3nt: TGTGCCAGCGGCTGGGCTTACGAGCAGTACTTC
CDR3aa: CASGWAYEQYF

abundance: NA
j_gene: TRBJ2-1
d_gene: TRBD2
v_gene: TRBV9
CDR3nt: TGTGCCAGCAGCGACGAAATAGCGGGCATACTTGAGCAGTTCTTC
CDR3aa: CASSDEIAGILEQFF

abundance: NA
j_gene: TRBJ2-5
d_gene: NA
v_gene: TRBV5-1
CDR3nt: TGCGCCAGCCATCAGGCAGGCGCCCAGTACTTC
CDR3aa: CASHQAGAQYF

abundance: once
j_gene: TRBJ1-1
d_gene: TRBD1
v_gene: TRBV19
CDR3nt: TGTGCCAGTAGCTTTACAGGGGACACTGAAGCTTTCTTT
CDR3aa: CASSFTGDTEAFF

abundance: NA
j_gene: TRBJ2-7
d_gene: NA
v_gene: TRBV5-6
CDR3nt: TGTGCCAGCAGCTTGGCCGAGCCCTACGAGCAGTACTTC
CDR3aa: CASSLAEPYEQYF

abundance: NA
j_gene: TRBJ1-2
d_gene: NA
v_gene: TRBV6-5
CDR3nt: TGTGCCAGCAGTCCGCAGGGGACCTATGGCTACACCTTC
CDR3aa: CASSPQGTYGYTF

abundance: NA
j_gene: TRBJ2-7
d_gene: TRBD1
v_gene: TRBV28
CDR3nt: TGTGCCAGCAGTTTGTTGGACAGGGGCGAGCAGTACTTC
CDR3aa: CASSLLDRGEQYF

abundance: few
j_gene: TRBJ2-1
d_gene: NA
v_gene: TRBV21-1
CDR3nt: TGTGCCAGCACCTCTAGGCAGCGGGCGGGAAAAGGAGAGCAGTTCTTC
CDR3aa: CASTSRQRAGKGEQFF

abundance: few
j_gene: TRBJ2-3
d_gene: TRBD2
v_gene: TRBV28
CDR3nt: TGTGCCAGCAGTTTGGTGGAACTAGCGGCCACAGATACGCAGTATTTT
CDR3aa: CASSLVELAATDTQYF

abundance: NA
j_gene: TRBJ2-7
d_gene: NA
v_gene: TRBV30
CDR3nt: TGTGCCTGGGATTCGGGTGCCTACGAGCAGTACTTC
CDR3aa: CAWDSGAYEQYF

abundance: NA
j_gene: TRBJ1-1
d_gene: NA
v_gene: TRBV5-1
CDR3nt: TGCGCCAGCAGCTTAGGAGTGAACACTGAAGCTTTCTTT
CDR3aa: CASSLGVNTEAFF

abundance: few
j_gene: TRBJ2-3
d_gene: TRBD2
v_gene: TRBV9
CDR3nt: TGTGCCAGCAGCGCACTTATTAGCGGGAGGTGGCATACGCAGTATTTT
CDR3aa: CASSALISGRWHTQYF

abundance: NA
j_gene: TRBJ2-3
d_gene: TRBD2
v_gene: TRBV7-3
CDR3nt: TGTGCCAGCAGCTTAACAGGGAGGGGAGATACGCAGTATTTT
CDR3aa: CASSLTGRGDTQYF

abundance: NA
j_gene: TRBJ2-7
d_gene: TRBD2
v_gene: TRBV7-9
CDR3nt: TGTGCCAGCAGCCCCGGGACTAGTTCCTACGAGCAGTACTTC
CDR3aa: CASSPGTSSYEQYF

abundance: NA
j_gene: TRBJ1-2
d_gene: NA
v_gene: TRBV6-1
CDR3nt: TGTGCCAGCACCTCGGGTGGCTACACCTTC
CDR3aa: CASTSGGYTF

abundance: NA
j_gene: TRBJ2-2
d_gene: TRBD1
v_gene: TRBV13
CDR3nt: TGTGCCAGCAGCCCCGGACAGGGGAGGACCGGGGAGCTGTTTTTT
CDR3aa: CASSPGQGRTGELFF

abundance: NA
j_gene: TRBJ2-2
d_gene: TRBD2
v_gene: TRBV4-1
CDR3nt: TGCGCCAGCAGCCAACATCTACTAGCGGGGAGATCCGGGGAGCTGTTTTTT
CDR3aa: CASSQHLLAGRSGELFF

abundance: NA
j_gene: TRBJ1-1
d_gene: NA
v_gene: TRBV9
CDR3nt: TGTGCCAGCAGCCTTGCGGGAGCCGAAGCTTTCTTT
CDR3aa: CASSLAGAEAFF

abundance: NA
j_gene: TRBJ2-1
d_gene: TRBD2
v_gene: TRBV13
CDR3nt: TGTGCCAGCAGCCCCATCACGGGAGGGCCGCTCAATGAGCAGTTCTTC
CDR3aa: CASSPITGGPLNEQFF

abundance: few
j_gene: TRBJ2-2
d_gene: NA
v_gene: TRBV7-9
CDR3nt: TGTTCCTGCCAGGAAACTAACACCGGGGAGCTGTTTTTT
CDR3aa: CSCQETNTGELFF

abundance: NA
j_gene: TRBJ1-6
d_gene: NA
v_gene: TRBV6-1
CDR3nt: TGTGCCAGCAGTGAAGCAGGGGGACCCTTGGGGAGATCCCTCCACTTT
CDR3aa: CASSEAGGPLGRSLHF

abundance: NA
j_gene: TRBJ1-4
d_gene: TRBD1
v_gene: TRBV7-2
CDR3nt: TGTGCCAGCAGGTGGACAGGCGGTAATGAAAAACTGTTTTTT
CDR3aa: CASRWTGGNEKLFF

abundance: NA
j_gene: TRBJ2-1
d_gene: TRBD2
v_gene: TRBV11-3
CDR3nt: TGTGCCAGCGGCCCGGGGGGCAATGAGCAGTTCTTC
CDR3aa: CASGPGGNEQFF